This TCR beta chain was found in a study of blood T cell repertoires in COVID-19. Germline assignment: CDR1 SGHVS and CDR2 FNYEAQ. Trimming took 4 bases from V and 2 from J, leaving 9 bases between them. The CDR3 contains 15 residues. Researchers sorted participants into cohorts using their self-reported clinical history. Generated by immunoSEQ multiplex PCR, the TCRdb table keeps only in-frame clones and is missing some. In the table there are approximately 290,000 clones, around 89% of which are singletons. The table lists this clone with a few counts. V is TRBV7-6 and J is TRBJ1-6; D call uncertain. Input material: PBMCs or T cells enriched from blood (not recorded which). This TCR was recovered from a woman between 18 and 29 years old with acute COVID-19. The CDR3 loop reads CASSSGAAYNSPLHF. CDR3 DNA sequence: TGTGCCAGCAGCTCCGGAGCGGCCTATAATTCACCCCTCCACTTT. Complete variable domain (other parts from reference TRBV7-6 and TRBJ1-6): GAGVSQSPRYKVTKRGQDVALRCDPISGHVSLYWYRQALGQGPEFLTYFNYEAQQDKSGLPNDRFSAERPEGSISTLTIQRTEQRDSAMYRCASSSGAAYNSPLHFGNGTRLTVT.